The 5 T cell receptor beta chains below were found in one sample sequenced in a study of blood T cell repertoires in COVID-19. The assay was immunoSEQ multiplex PCR, and TCRdb's table has in-frame clones only and misses some. The table records around 200,000 clones, roughly 80% of them present only once. Source material: peripheral blood. The receptors shown here come from a human donor in a cohort sampled during active COVID-19.

The chain has TRBV20-1 and TRBJ2-7; the D is unclear. Germline-derived CDR1 and CDR2 are DFQATT and SNEGSKA (reference sequence). Trimming left V 0 bases short and J 2 bases short, with 2 bases between. The CDR3 sequence is 11 residues long. Here the CDR3 reads CSARDTYEQYF. DNA for the CDR3: TGCAGTGCTAGAGACACCTACGAGCAGTACTTC.

This chain uses TRBV7-9 with TRBJ1-1, with 9 nucleotides matching TRBD1. The CDR3 loop spans 11 amino acids. Germline V gives CDR1 SEHNR, CDR2 FQNEAQ (reference sequence). V was clipped by 10 bases and J by 5 bases; unmatched bases: 2. DNA for the CDR3: TGTGCCACCGGGACAGGGACTGAAGCTTTCTTT. Its protein is CATGTGTEAFF.

In this sample, this clone turned up a few times. This sequence joins TRBV7-9 and TRBJ2-1, with 9 bases matching TRBD2. J gave up 0 bases and V 5 bases, and 8 bases lay outside the gene matches. Germline V gene data show CDR1 as SEHNR and CDR2 as FQNEAQ (reference sequence). The CDR3 has 17 residues. The CDR3 sequence: CASSAASSGTSYNEQFF. CDR3 in DNA: TGTGCCAGCAGCGCGGCCTCTAGCGGGACCTCCTACAATGAGCAGTTCTTC.

This chain links TRBV7-3 with TRBJ1-2, with 8 bases that match TRBD1. With V trimmed by 5 bases and J by 3 bases, 5 bases remained unmatched. This CDR3 region has 14 residues. Germline V gene lookup returns CDR1 SGHTA and CDR2 FQGTGA. CDR3 region: CASSLQGGDYGYTF. The DNA of the CDR3 is TGTGCCAGCAGCCTACAGGGGGGTGACTATGGCTACACCTTC.

The chain links TRBV10-3 to TRBJ2-1; 8 bases line up with TRBD2. Unmatched junction bases numbered 8, after V lost 4 bases and J lost 6 bases. Germline CDR1 is ENHRY and CDR2 is SYGVKD. The CDR3 is made up of 15 amino acids. CDR3 loop: CAISGRGSGGNEQFF. The CDR3 DNA follows: TGTGCCATCAGTGGGCGGGGGAGCGGGGGCAATGAGCAGTTCTTC.